A selection of T cell receptor beta chains follows, all from one sample in a study of T cell responses to AZD1222 COVID-19 vaccine. Sequencing used immunoSEQ multiplex PCR; TCRdb keeps in-frame clones, though not all of them. Of roughly 100,000 clones in the sample, roughly nine tenths were seen once. The input for sequencing was peripheral blood, taken on day 0 of AZD1222 vaccination. The receptor set was obtained from an adult in good health. Each CDR3 is given with its conserved first and last residue. The D gene is left open where the match is weak. The size field is filled for only some rows; it gives once, few, many or a size class.

abundance	d_gene	v_gene	j_gene	CDR3aa	CDR3nt
.	.	TRBV9	TRBJ2-7	CASSVAAQFTPEQYF	TGTGCCAGCAGCGTAGCTGCCCAATTTACGCCCGAGCAGTACTTC
.	.	TRBV7-8	TRBJ1-4	CASSFGVTNEKLFF	TGTGCCAGCAGCTTTGGGGTAACTAATGAAAAACTGTTTTTT
few	.	TRBV21-1	TRBJ1-2	CASSKGCGYTF	TGTGCCAGCAGCAAGGGGTGTGGCTACACCTTC
.	.	TRBV27	TRBJ1-1	CASSSPSSATEAFF	TGTGCCAGCAGTTCCCCTTCCTCGGCCACTGAAGCTTTCTTT
.	.	TRBV15	TRBJ1-4	CATSRYRATNEKLFF	TGTGCCACCAGCAGGTACAGGGCAACTAATGAAAAACTGTTTTTT
.	.	TRBV7-2	TRBJ1-3	CASSLQAGSSGNTIYF	TGTGCCAGCAGCTTACAGGCGGGGAGCTCTGGAAACACCATATATTTT
.	.	TRBV11-3	TRBJ2-1	CASSLGAATDNEQFF	TGTGCCAGCAGCTTAGGCGCGGCCACAGACAATGAGCAGTTCTTC
.	.	TRBV16	TRBJ1-4	CASSQSQQSYEKLFF	TGTGCCAGCAGCCAATCCCAACAGTCGTATGAAAAACTGTTTTTT
.	TRBD1	TRBV2	TRBJ1-1	CTSRGQALSEAFF	TGTACCAGCAGGGGACAGGCTCTCTCTGAAGCTTTCTTT
.	TRBD1	TRBV3-1/TRBV3-2	TRBJ1-2	CASSVKRTGLFGYTF	TGTGCCAGCAGCGTCAAAAGGACAGGGCTGTTTGGCTACACCTTC
.	.	TRBV13	TRBJ2-7	CASSHERRGLQYF	TGTGCCAGCAGCCACGAAAGGAGGGGGCTGCAGTACTTC
.	TRBD1	TRBV6-5	TRBJ1-2	CASSYGQGVVGYTF	TGTGCCAGCAGTTACGGACAGGGGGTGGTTGGCTACACCTTC
.	.	TRBV28	TRBJ2-5	CASSLRGLSQYF	TGTGCCAGCAGTTTGAGGGGCCTGAGCCAGTACTTC
.	.	TRBV7-3	TRBJ2-3	CASSLDTATQYF	TGTGCCAGCAGCTTAGACACGGCCACGCAGTATTTT
few	TRBD1	TRBV27	TRBJ1-2	CASSLLPDRGQGYTF	TGTGCCAGCAGTTTATTACCGGACAGGGGGCAGGGCTACACCTTC
.	TRBD2	TRBV5-6	TRBJ2-2	CASSVPLAGGTGELFF	TGTGCCAGCAGCGTACCACTAGCGGGGGGCACCGGGGAGCTGTTTTTT
.	.	TRBV5-6	TRBJ1-5	CASRRLRDINQPQHF	TGTGCCAGCAGACGCCTCCGGGACATCAATCAGCCCCAGCATTTT
few	.	TRBV29-1	TRBJ1-1	CSVRDPGTEAFF	TGCAGCGTTAGGGACCCGGGAACTGAAGCTTTCTTT
.	.	TRBV7-3	TRBJ2-1	CASSGGQTHEQFF	TGTGCCAGCTCAGGCGGACAGACCCATGAGCAGTTCTTC
.	.	TRBV7-8	TRBJ2-5	CASSLAGTFKETQYF	TGTGCCAGCAGCTTAGCGGGGACCTTTAAAGAGACCCAGTACTTC
.	.	TRBV5-1	TRBJ1-6	CASSPSGSPLHF	TGTGCCAGCAGCCCTTCCGGTTCACCCCTCCACTTT
.	TRBD2	TRBV18	TRBJ2-5	CASSPGVAGLQETQYF	TGTGCCAGCTCCCCCGGGGTAGCGGGCCTCCAAGAGACCCAGTACTTC
.	TRBD2	TRBV19	TRBJ2-5	CASRTSGRSETQYF	TGTGCCAGCAGGACTAGCGGGAGATCTGAGACCCAGTACTTC
.	.	TRBV5-6	TRBJ2-3	CASSFTGSTDTQYF	TGTGCCAGCAGCTTCACGGGGTCCACAGATACGCAGTATTTT
.	.	TRBV10-3	TRBJ1-5	CAISESTGQPQHF	TGTGCCATCAGTGAGTCAACGGGTCAGCCCCAGCATTTT
.	.	TRBV2	TRBJ2-5	CAGTPGGKARYQETQYF	TGTGCCGGCACTCCGGGCGGGAAGGCGAGGTACCAAGAGACCCAGTACTTC
.	.	TRBV19	TRBJ1-2	CASSIAGFYTF	TGTGCCAGTAGTATAGCTGGCTTCTACACCTTC
once	.	TRBV18	TRBJ2-7	CASSPTSGEQYF	TGTGCCAGCTCACCCACCAGTGGCGAGCAGTACTTC
.	.	TRBV7-6	TRBJ2-2	CASSLGQANTGELFF	TGTGCCAGCAGCCTGGGGCAGGCGAACACCGGGGAGCTGTTTTTT
.	TRBD2	TRBV7-6	TRBJ2-3	CASSSGLAGRTDTQYF	TGTGCCAGCAGCTCGGGACTAGCGGGCCGCACAGATACGCAGTATTTT
.	.	TRBV4-3	TRBJ1-2	CASSRALGKDGYTF	TGCGCCAGCAGCCGCGCACTAGGGAAGGATGGCTACACCTTC
.	.	TRBV5-1	TRBJ2-7	CASSLGGTVYEQYF	TGCGCCAGCAGCTTAGGGGGGACGGTCTACGAGCAGTACTTC
.	.	TRBV2	TRBJ1-1	CASSGQLANTEAFF	TGTGCCAGCAGTGGACAGCTTGCGAACACTGAAGCTTTCTTT
.	.	TRBV3-1/TRBV3-2	TRBJ1-1	CASSALGSGTEAFF	TGTGCCAGCAGCGCCTTGGGATCTGGGACTGAAGCTTTCTTT
.	.	TRBV11-2	TRBJ1-5	CASSFGGSNQPQHF	TGTGCCAGCAGCTTCGGCGGGAGCAATCAGCCCCAGCATTTT
few	.	TRBV6-2/TRBV6-3	TRBJ2-3	CASSLGRGASTDTQYF	TGTGCCAGCAGTCTGGGGCGAGGGGCGAGCACAGATACGCAGTATTTT
.	TRBD2	TRBV3-1/TRBV3-2	TRBJ2-2	CASSHDQPGLAGWGTGELFF	TGTGCCAGCAGCCATGACCAACCGGGACTAGCGGGTTGGGGGACCGGGGAGCTGTTTTTT
.	.	TRBV9	TRBJ2-1	CASSPRSSYNEQFF	TGTGCCAGCAGCCCGCGCTCATCCTACAATGAGCAGTTCTTC
.	TRBD2	TRBV5-4	TRBJ2-4	CASSLDGPLAGPAKNIQYF	TGTGCCAGCAGCTTGGACGGACCCCTAGCGGGACCAGCCAAAAACATTCAGTACTTC
.	.	TRBV10-3	TRBJ1-1	CAISRDGENTEAFF	TGTGCCATCAGTCGGGACGGAGAGAACACTGAAGCTTTCTTT
.	.	TRBV19	TRBJ1-3	CASSIDRSSGNTIYF	TGTGCCAGTAGTATAGATCGGTCCTCTGGAAACACCATATATTTT
.	.	TRBV7-2	TRBJ1-1	CASSLRRTVGEAFF	TGTGCCAGCAGCTTAAGGCGGACAGTGGGAGAAGCTTTCTTT
once	.	TRBV21-1	TRBJ1-2	CASSKVVKRWANYGYTF	TGTGCCAGCAGCAAAGTCGTCAAAAGGTGGGCTAACTATGGCTACACCTTC
.	.	TRBV5-1	TRBJ2-1	CASSSLALGNEQFF	TGTGCCAGCAGCTCCCTAGCGTTGGGCAATGAGCAGTTCTTC
once	.	TRBV10-1	TRBJ1-5	CASSDIRPRQGSNQPQHF	TGCGCCAGCAGTGACATCAGGCCCCGGCAGGGGAGCAATCAGCCCCAGCATTTT
.	.	TRBV6-2/TRBV6-3	TRBJ2-6	CASSSRPGRGGANVLTF	TGTGCCAGCAGTTCGCGCCCAGGGCGGGGCGGGGCCAACGTCCTGACTTTC
.	.	TRBV3-1/TRBV3-2	TRBJ2-3	CASSQVVGSVTDTQYF	TGTGCCAGCAGCCAAGTCGTGGGTTCGGTCACAGATACGCAGTATTTT
.	.	TRBV24-1	TRBJ2-5	CATSDPRPGEETQYF	TGTGCCACCAGTGATCCCCGGCCAGGGGAAGAGACCCAGTACTTC
.	TRBD2	TRBV4-2	TRBJ2-3	CASSPSAGGPNTQYF	TGTGCCAGCAGCCCGTCAGCGGGGGGCCCCAATACGCAGTATTTT
.	TRBD1	TRBV6-5	TRBJ2-1	CASRLGQGAHNEQFF	TGTGCCAGCAGGTTGGGACAGGGTGCTCACAATGAGCAGTTCTTC
.	TRBD2	TRBV7-9	TRBJ2-5	CASSGGLAGGAETQYF	TGTGCCAGCAGCGGCGGGCTAGCGGGGGGAGCGGAGACCCAGTACTTC
.	TRBD1	TRBV7-2	TRBJ1-3	CASSRTGDASSGNTIYF	TGTGCCAGCAGCAGAACAGGGGACGCGAGCTCTGGAAACACCATATATTTT
.	.	TRBV11-2	TRBJ1-2	CASRNFGKTRRLDYGYTF	TGTGCCAGCCGGAACTTCGGCAAAACAAGGCGCCTTGACTATGGCTACACCTTC
.	.	TRBV5-8	TRBJ1-2	CASSLTGRYGYTF	TGTGCCAGCAGCTTGACGGGGAGGTATGGCTACACCTTC
.	TRBD1	TRBV2	TRBJ1-1	CASNPQGHTEAFF	TGTGCCAGCAATCCACAGGGGCACACTGAAGCTTTCTTT
.	.	TRBV6-1	TRBJ2-2	CASSEVPYANTGELFF	TGTGCCAGCAGTGAGGTCCCGTACGCGAACACCGGGGAGCTGTTTTTT